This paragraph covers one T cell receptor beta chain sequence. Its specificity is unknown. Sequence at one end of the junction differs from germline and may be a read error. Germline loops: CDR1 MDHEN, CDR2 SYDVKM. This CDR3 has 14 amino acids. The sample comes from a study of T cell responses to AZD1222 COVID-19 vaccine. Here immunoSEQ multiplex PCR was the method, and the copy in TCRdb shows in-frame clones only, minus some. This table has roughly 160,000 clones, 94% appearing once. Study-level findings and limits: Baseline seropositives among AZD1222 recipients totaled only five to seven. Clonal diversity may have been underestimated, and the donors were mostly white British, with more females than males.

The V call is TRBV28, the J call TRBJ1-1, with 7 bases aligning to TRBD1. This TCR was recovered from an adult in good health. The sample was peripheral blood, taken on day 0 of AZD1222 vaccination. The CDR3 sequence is CASTVTGRNPEAFF. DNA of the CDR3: TGTGCCAGCACCGTGACAGGGAGGAACCCTGAAGCTTTCTTT.